This note documents a single T cell receptor (beta chain) sequence. Its antigen is still unknown. Germline CDR1 is LNHDA and CDR2 is SQIVND (reference sequence). The CDR3 has 15 residues. The V end lost 1 base, the J end lost 1 base, and 8 bases lay between the germline ends. Method: immunoSEQ multiplex PCR; TCRdb's copy keeps in-frame clones and lacks some. The repertoire has around 78,000 clones, 87% of them found once; the top ten carry less than 25%. The record originates from a study of T cell responses to AZD1222 COVID-19 vaccine. Looking at the study overall: Second-dose intervals of approximately 4 or approximately 12 weeks were pooled.

Findings and limits, study-wide: Across spike, vaccine-associated CD4 TCRs were found, dominant at 160-218 and 743-854.

The specimen comprised peripheral blood, sampled on day 0 of AZD1222 vaccination. The clonotype was recovered from an adult in good health. The rearrangement joins TRBV19 to TRBJ1-5; D gene unclear. The DNA of the CDR3 is TGTGCCAGTAGTATAGCAGGCTTGAGCAATCAGCCCCAGCATTTT. Its protein product is CASSIAGLSNQPQHF.